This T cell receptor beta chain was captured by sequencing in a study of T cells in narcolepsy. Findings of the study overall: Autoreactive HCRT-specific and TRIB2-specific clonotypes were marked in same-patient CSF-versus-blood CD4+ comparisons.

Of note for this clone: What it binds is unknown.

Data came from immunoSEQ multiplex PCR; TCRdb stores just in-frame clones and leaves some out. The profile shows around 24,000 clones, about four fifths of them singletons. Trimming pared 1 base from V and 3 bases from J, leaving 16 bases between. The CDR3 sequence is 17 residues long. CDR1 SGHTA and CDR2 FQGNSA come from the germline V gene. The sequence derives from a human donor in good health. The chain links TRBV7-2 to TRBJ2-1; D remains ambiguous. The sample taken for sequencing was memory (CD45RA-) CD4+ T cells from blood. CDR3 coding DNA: TGTGCCAGCAGCTTAGATTTTTGGGAACTGGGCTACAATGAGCAGTTCTTC. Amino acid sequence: CASSLDFWELGYNEQFF. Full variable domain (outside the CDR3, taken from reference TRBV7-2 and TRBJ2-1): GAGVSQSPSNKVTEKGKDVELRCDPISGHTALYWYRQSLGQGLEFLIYFQGNSAPDKSGLPSDRFSAERTGGSVSTLTIQRTQQEDSAVYLCASSLDFWELGYNEQFFGPGTRLTVL.